Each of the 21 T cell receptor beta chains below was sequenced from the same sample in a study of T cell responses to AZD1222 COVID-19 vaccine. Assay: immunoSEQ multiplex PCR; the TCRdb copy retains only in-frame clones and omits some. Of 160,000 or so clones in the sample, approximately 90% were seen once. Sample: peripheral blood, taken on day 0 of AZD1222 vaccination. Receptor source: an adult in good health.

The rearrangement joins TRBV2 to TRBJ2-2; the D is unclear. The CDR3 has 14 amino acids. Germline V gene lookup returns CDR1 SNHLY and CDR2 FYNNEI. Trimming removed 4 bases at V and 2 bases at J, with 8 bases between. Here the CDR3 reads CASSVGENTGELFF. DNA of the CDR3: TGTGCCAGCAGTGTCGGAGAAAACACCGGGGAGCTGTTTTTT.

The chain combines TRBV11-3 with TRBJ2-1; D tentatively reads TRBD1 or TRBD2 (5 bases each). The ends were cut back, 4 bases at V and 7 bases at J, with 14 bases in the middle. CDR1 and CDR2 from the germline V gene are SGHNT and YENEEA. This CDR3 is 14 amino acids long. The CDR3 here is CASSSRVGINEQFF. CDR3 DNA: TGTGCCAGCAGCTCCAGGGTCGGGATTAATGAGCAGTTCTTC.

This chain links TRBV10-3 with TRBJ1-3, with 8 bases lining up with TRBD1. From germline, CDR1 is ENHRY and CDR2 SYGVKD. The CDR3 loop spans 13 amino acids. Trimming removed 10 bases from V and 4 bases from J; junction bases left unmatched: 6. CDR3 protein: CASGQGDGNTIYF. DNA of the CDR3: TGTGCCAGCGGACAGGGTGACGGAAACACCATATATTTT.

The chain carries TRBV4-1 and TRBJ1-5, with D tentatively TRBD1 (5 bases). The length of the CDR3 is 14 residues. Germline CDR1 MGHRA, CDR2 YSYEKL. V shed 3 bases and J shed 9 bases, with 15 bases lying between them. The DNA for the CDR3 is TGCGCCAGCAGCCAGGACACCGGGCCCACGCCCCAGCATTTT. Translating it yields CASSQDTGPTPQHF.

The chain combines TRBV27 with TRBJ1-1, with D possibly TRBD1 on 5 matching bases. This CDR3 comprises 15 residues. Germline V gene lookup returns CDR1 MNHEY and CDR2 SMNVEV (reference sequence). V lost 2 bases and J lost 6, with 16 bases in between. In DNA form, the CDR3 reads TGTGCCAGCAGTTTACGCCCCAGGGCCCAGGCTGAAGCTTTCTTT. Its translation is CASSLRPRAQAEAFF.

The J gene is TRBJ1-1, the V gene TRBV28; 10 bases fit TRBD1. The germline V gene has CDR1 MDHEN and CDR2 SYDVKM. The V and J ends lost 1 base and 6 bases, in that order; junction bases with no gene match: 5. The CDR3 loop spans 15 amino acids. The CDR3 sequence is CASSLSGQGRAEAFF. The CDR3, as DNA: TGTGCCAGCAGTTTATCGGGACAGGGGAGGGCTGAAGCTTTCTTT.

This chain joins TRBV5-6 and TRBJ2-2; 7 positions match TRBD1. Germline assignment: CDR1 SGHDT and CDR2 YYEEEE. V shed 3 bases, J shed 0 bases, and the junction held 2 bases outside the gene matches. The CDR3 extends over 15 amino acids. The chain's CDR3 is CASSSGTANTGELFF. The DNA for the CDR3 is TGTGCCAGCAGCTCCGGGACAGCGAACACCGGGGAGCTGTTTTTT.

This chain uses TRBV28 with TRBJ2-1, with 8 bases matching TRBD1. The CDR3 length is 15 residues. V shed 8 bases and J 3 bases; nucleotides not matched to a gene: 9. CDR1 MDHEN and CDR2 SYDVKM come from the germline V gene. For the CDR3, the DNA is TGTGCCAGCCGGAGACAGGGGTTTTTCTACAATGAGCAGTTCTTC. Translating it yields CASRRQGFFYNEQFF. Using reference TRBV28 and TRBJ2-1 for the parts outside the CDR3, the full variable domain is DVKVTQSSRYLVKRTGEKVFLECVQDMDHENMFWYRQDPGLGLRLIYFSYDVKMKEKGDIPEGYSVSREKKERFSLILESASTNQTSMYLCASRRQGFFYNEQFFGPGTRLTVL.

The V and J genes are TRBV11-2 and TRBJ2-3; no reliable D call. There are 13 residues in the CDR3. Trimming cost V 3 bases and J 2 bases, with 6 bases left between them. The germline CDR1 and CDR2 sequences are SGHAT and FQNNGV. CDR3 sequence reads: CASSFTVTDTQYF. The CDR3 DNA reads TGTGCCAGCAGCTTTACCGTCACAGATACGCAGTATTTT.

This sequence joins TRBV7-8 and TRBJ2-7, with 8 bases fitting TRBD1. With V trimmed by 2 bases and J by 7 bases, 13 bases remained unmatched. CDR3 length equals 16 residues. Germline lookup yields CDR1 SGHVS and CDR2 FQNEAQ. In DNA, the CDR3 is TGTGCCAGCAGCTTAAAAGGCGCCAGGGGGCGAGGAGAGCAGTACTTC. Translation gives CASSLKGARGRGEQYF.

This clone occurred a few times. The chain couples TRBV27 to TRBJ1-1; D is unresolved. This CDR3 is 13 amino acids long. Germline V lookup: CDR1 MNHEY, CDR2 SMNVEV (reference sequence). Trimming took off 7 bases at V and 0 bases at J, with 9 bases between the two ends. The CDR3 sequence is CASKLGLNTEAFF. In nucleotides, the CDR3 is TGTGCCAGCAAGTTGGGATTGAACACTGAAGCTTTCTTT.

The chain joins TRBV27 to TRBJ2-7; TRBD2 matches at 13 bases. The CDR3 has 15 residues. The ends lost 3 bases at V and 3 bases at J; junction bases unmatched: 2. The germline gives CDR1 MNHEY, CDR2 SMNVEV (reference sequence). CDR3 in DNA: TGTGCCAGCAGTTTCCGACTAGCGGGAGGCTACGAGCAGTACTTC. This translates into CASSFRLAGGYEQYF.

This chain connects TRBV21-1 to TRBJ1-5. TRBV21-1 has pseudogene status. This CDR3 has 18 residues. The CDR3 sequence is CASSKATPARESNQPQHF. The CDR3 DNA follows: TGTGCCAGCAGCAAAGCGACCCCGGCCAGGGAGTCGAATCAGCCCCAGCATTTT.

V and J are TRBV6-5 and TRBJ2-3; D is perhaps TRBD1 or TRBD2 (6 bases each). The V end was cut by 0 bases, the J end by 11 bases, with 12 bases between. Germline loops: CDR1 MNHEY, CDR2 SVGAGI. This CDR3 has 13 amino acids. The CDR3 loop reads CASSYSGGQWQYF. DNA of the CDR3: TGTGCCAGCAGTTACTCGGGGGGCCAGTGGCAGTATTTT.

V is TRBV24-1 and J is TRBJ1-2; TRBD1 matches 7 bases. V shed 5 bases, J shed 7 bases, and the junction held 6 bases outside the gene matches. CDR3 length: 13 amino acids. From germline, CDR1 is KGHDR and CDR2 SFDVKD. CDR3 sequence (DNA): TGTGCCACCAGTGTAAAAGGGGGCTTTGGCTACACCTTC. Protein product: CATSVKGGFGYTF.

The table lists this clone with a few counts. The chain is built from TRBV5-1 and TRBJ1-6; D is unresolved. The germline gives CDR1 SGHRS, CDR2 YFSETQ. The V and J ends lost 0 bases and 10 bases respectively, with 5 bases between them. This CDR3 has 12 amino acids. As DNA, the CDR3 is TGCGCCAGCAGCTTGGGGACCTCACCCCTCCACTTT. This encodes CASSLGTSPLHF.

The J gene is TRBJ1-4, the V gene TRBV27; D gene uncertain. V gave up 2 bases and J gave up 6 bases, with 7 bases separating them. Germline CDR1 is MNHEY and CDR2 is SMNVEV (reference sequence). The CDR3 totals 13 residues. For the CDR3, the DNA is TGTGCCAGCAGTTTAAATGAAGATGAAAAACTGTTTTTT. Protein product: CASSLNEDEKLFF.

The rearrangement uses TRBV13 and TRBJ2-7; 13 nucleotides align to TRBD2. With 2 bases clipped from V and 3 bases from J, the junction kept 10 bases outside the gene matches. The CDR3 spans 18 residues. From germline, CDR1 is PRHDT and CDR2 FYEKMQ (reference sequence). The CDR3 loop is CASSLSRRTSGSFYEQYF. CDR3 sequence (DNA): TGTGCCAGCAGCTTATCCCGTCGGACTAGCGGGAGTTTCTACGAGCAGTACTTC.

The V gene is TRBV19, the J gene TRBJ1-2; 9 nucleotides match TRBD1. Germline CDR1 is LNHDA and CDR2 is SQIVND (reference sequence). V gave up 3 bases and J gave up 3 bases; unmatched junction bases: 5. This CDR3 comprises 15 residues. The DNA of the CDR3 is TGTGCCAGTAGTATGGGGGACAGGGTCGACTATGGCTACACCTTC. Protein: CASSMGDRVDYGYTF.

The J gene is TRBJ1-1, the V gene TRBV9, with 7 bases that match TRBD1. The CDR3 has 14 amino acids. The J segment lost 9 bases and the V segment lost 4 bases, leaving 12 bases of the junction unmatched. Looked up from germline, CDR1 is SGDLS and CDR2 is YYNGEE. The CDR3 nucleotides read TGTGCCAGCAGCCTTACGACCGGGACAGAAAAAGCTTTCTTT. This encodes CASSLTTGTEKAFF. The complete variable domain, with remaining parts taken from reference TRBV9 and TRBJ1-1, reads DSGVTQTPKHLITATGQRVTLRCSPRSGDLSVYWYQQSLDQGLQFLIQYYNGEERAKGNILERFSAQQFPDLHSELNLSSLELGDSALYFCASSLTTGTEKAFFGQGTRLTVV.

This CDR3 is CASSQDIGGDGYTF. The CDR3 region has the DNA TGCGCCAGCAGCCAAGATATCGGGGGAGATGGCTACACCTTC. The chain joins TRBV4-3 to TRBJ1-2; tentatively, D is TRBD1 (5 bases). The CDR3 runs to 14 residues. Between the trimmed V and J ends, which lost 0 bases and 6 bases, there was a span of 11 bases. CDR1 LGHNA and CDR2 YSLEER come from the germline V gene.